The 23 T cell receptor beta chains listed next were all sequenced from one sample in a study of T cells in Graves' hyperthyroidism and ophthalmopathy. RNA transcripts served as the template for amplifying TCR beta CDR3 regions. TCR CDR3 regions were first amplified by RT-PCR with HTBI primers. TCRdb re-analysed the multiplex PCR reads in MiXCR, keeping a single row per CDR3 protein. The sample consists of around 350,000 distinct CDR3 sequences, approximately 19% of them appearing once. What was sequenced was blood. The receptor set was obtained from a woman aged 18-35 years with Graves' hyperthyroidism.

In this sample, this clonotype turned up a few times. The CDR3 does not close with the conserved phenylalanine or tryptophan, likely indicating a read error. The rearrangement uses TRBV6-2 or TRBV6-3 and TRBJ2-2; D call uncertain. In germline, CDR1 is MNHEY, CDR2 SVGEGT. The CDR3 contains 13 residues. The ends were cut back, 6 bases at V and 1 base at J, with 6 bases in the middle. CDR3 loop: CASRLENTGELFL. The CDR3 coding sequence is TGTGCCAGCAGGCTAGAGAACACCGGGGAGCTGTTTTTG.

This clonotype has ten or more counts. The CDR3, as DNA: TGCGCCAGCAGCCTAGTGACCGACACCTCCTACGAGCAGTACTTC. Protein product: CASSLVTDTSYEQYF. The rearrangement links TRBV5-1 to TRBJ2-7; D remains unclear. V dropped 4 bases and J dropped 0 bases, with 14 bases sitting between them. This CDR3 spans 15 amino acids. Germline CDR1 SGHRS, CDR2 YFSETQ.

This clonotype has at least ten counts. The chain joins TRBV5-1 to TRBJ1-1; D gene uncertain. The length of the CDR3 is 14 residues. Trimming removed 3 bases from V and 5 bases from J, with 14 bases in between. Germline V gene lookup returns CDR1 SGHRS and CDR2 YFSETQ. Here the CDR3 DNA reads TGCGCCAGCAGCTGGACGGGCCCAACAACTGAAGCTTTCTTT. This codes for CASSWTGPTTEAFF.

This clonotype was observed many times. The chain is built from TRBV12-3 or TRBV12-4 and TRBJ1-1; D uncertain. Deletions cut 2 bases from V and 10 bases from J, with 11 bases between. The CDR3 sequence is 12 residues long. The CDR3 region is CASSLTSSGAFF. In nucleotides, the CDR3 is TGTGCCAGCAGTTTAACGTCGTCGGGAGCTTTCTTT.

This clonotype came up many times. This rearrangement joins TRBV20-1 to TRBJ1-1; 7 bases fit TRBD1. J was trimmed by 2 bases and V by 0 bases; bases with no gene match: 9. Germline V gene lookup returns CDR1 DFQATT and CDR2 SNEGSKA (reference sequence). This CDR3 region has 16 residues. CDR3 nucleotides: TGCAGTGCTAGAGATATCGGGACAGACTTAAACACTGAAGCTTTCTTT. Amino acid sequence: CSARDIGTDLNTEAFF.

There are many counts of this clonotype. This chain's CDR3 is CASSPQGGRSYEQYF. CDR3 nucleotides: TGTGCCAGCAGTCCCCAGGGAGGACGGTCCTACGAGCAGTACTTC. The V call is TRBV27, the J call TRBJ2-7, with D perhaps TRBD2 (6 bases). Germline-derived CDR1 and CDR2 are MNHEY and SMNVEV (reference sequence). With 5 bases removed from V and 1 base from J, the gap between germline ends came to 15 bases. The CDR3 is 15 residues long.

The table lists this clonotype with a few counts. CDR3 coding DNA: TGTGCCAGCAGCTTAGCACAGTCGTCCGGGGAGCTGTTTTTT. It specifies CASSLAQSSGELFF. V gene TRBV7-9 combines with J gene TRBJ2-2; D gene ambiguous. The CDR3 sequence is 14 residues long. V lost 0 bases and J lost 6, with 8 bases in between. The germline V gene has CDR1 SEHNR and CDR2 FQNEAQ (reference sequence). The variable domain in full, with the rest retrieved from reference TRBV7-9 and TRBJ2-2, is DTGVSQNPRHKITKRGQNVTFRCDPISEHNRLYWYRQTLGQGPEFLTYFQNEAQLEKSRLLSDRFSAERPKGSFSTLEIQRTEQGDSAMYLCASSLAQSSGELFFGEGSRLTVL.

The chain links TRBV5-6 to TRBJ2-2; 7 bases are a match to TRBD1. The V gene end was trimmed by 6 bases and the J gene end by 4 bases; junction bases not matched to a gene: 9. The CDR3 spans 15 residues. The V gene's germline CDR1 is SGHDT and CDR2 YYEEEE. In DNA, the CDR3 is TGTGCCAGCATCCGACAGGGCCCCGCCACCGGGGAGCTGTTTTTT. Translation: CASIRQGPATGELFF.

This clonotype was recorded at least ten times. The chain employs TRBV27 and TRBJ2-5; D is undetermined. Germline V CDR1 and CDR2: MNHEY, SMNVEV (reference sequence). V was shortened by 5 bases and J by 4 bases, with 11 bases between the two germline ends. The CDR3 runs to 13 residues. CDR3 coding DNA: TGTGCCAGCAGTCACCAAGACGGAGAGACCCAGTACTTC. Protein product: CASSHQDGETQYF.

There are many counts of this clonotype. The genes are TRBV5-1 and TRBJ1-2, with 7 bases fitting TRBD1. This CDR3 has 15 residues. V lost 0 bases and J lost 2; bases outside the gene matches: 4. Germline lookup yields CDR1 SGHRS and CDR2 YFSETQ. This CDR3 reads CASSLGDSLNYGYTF. Written as DNA, the CDR3 is TGCGCCAGCAGCTTGGGGGACAGTCTAAACTATGGCTACACCTTC.

This clonotype was seen repeatedly, ten times or more. The V call is TRBV10-3, the J call TRBJ1-2, with a tentative D call TRBD1 (6 bases). The V and J ends lost 7 bases and 4 bases respectively, with 19 bases between them. Germline V gene sequence: CDR1 ENHRY, CDR2 SYGVKD. There are 15 residues in the CDR3. CDR3 protein: CAIKPQGPPGYGYTF. The CDR3 nucleotides read TGTGCCATCAAGCCACAGGGACCCCCAGGCTATGGCTACACCTTC.

V is TRBV4-1 and J is TRBJ2-7; D unclear. The V gene's germline CDR1 is MGHRA and CDR2 YSYEKL. V was pared by 4 bases and J by 5 bases, with 21 bases between. This CDR3 is built from 16 residues. The CDR3 DNA is TGCGCCAGCAGCCCAGAGGTGGTTCGTCGGAACCACGAGCAGTACTTC. Translating gives CASSPEVVRRNHEQYF.

This clonotype was recorded many times. A read error may produce the germline difference seen at one junction end. The CDR3 nucleotides are TGTGCCAGCAGACCTCAAGACCGGACCACTTCCTTT. It codes for CASRPQDRTTSF. This rearrangement joins TRBV12-3 or TRBV12-4 to TRBJ1-1; D uncertain. The CDR3 length is 12 residues.

V gene TRBV27 combines with J gene TRBJ1-6; D is ambiguous. The CDR3 extends over 17 amino acids. Germline values: CDR1 MNHEY, CDR2 SMNVEV (reference sequence). V lost 5 bases, J lost 3 bases, and 17 bases lay in between. DNA of the CDR3: TGTGCCAGCAGTCTCCACATGCCTGCCCACTATAATTCACCCCTCCACTTT. Its translation is CASSLHMPAHYNSPLHF.

This clonotype showed up many times. The V call is TRBV12-3 or TRBV12-4, the J call TRBJ1-1; the D gene is possibly TRBD1 (6 bases). This CDR3 region has 15 residues. The V and J ends lost 3 bases and 0 bases respectively, with 11 bases between them. The CDR3: CASSFRTAMNTEAFF. The CDR3 nucleotides read TGTGCCAGCAGTTTCCGGACAGCAATGAACACTGAAGCTTTCTTT.

V is TRBV7-9 and J is TRBJ1-1; tentative D call: TRBD1 (5 bases). Between the trimmed V and J ends, which lost 3 bases and 5 bases, there was a span of 7 bases. The CDR3 is 12 residues long. Germline CDR1 SEHNR, CDR2 FQNEAQ (reference sequence). The CDR3 loop reads CASSLTETEAFF. In nucleotides, the CDR3 is TGTGCCAGCAGCTTGACAGAGACTGAAGCTTTCTTT.

This clonotype was seen at least ten times. The chain has TRBV9 and TRBJ2-5; D tentatively reads TRBD1 or TRBD2 (5 bases each). Germline lookup yields CDR1 SGDLS and CDR2 YYNGEE. The CDR3 sequence is 15 residues long. V was clipped by 3 bases and J by 5 bases, with 17 bases between them. CDR3 DNA sequence: TGTGCCAGCAGCGAGGGGCCGGGGCGGCGGGAGACCCAGTACTTC. It encodes CASSEGPGRRETQYF.

This clonotype was found many times. This chain links TRBV20-1 with TRBJ1-5, with TRBD1 as a possible D gene (6 bases). CDR3 length equals 12 residues. Germline V gives CDR1 DFQATT, CDR2 SNEGSKA (reference sequence). V gave up 5 bases and J gave up 6 bases, with 11 bases separating them. The DNA for the CDR3 is TGCAGTGCTCAGGCGGGGGCTCAGCCCCAGCATTTT. It encodes CSAQAGAQPQHF.

This clonotype was seen at least ten times. In nucleotides, the CDR3 is TGTGCCAGCAGTTTAGGAGGAGCCTCTCGCGAGCAGTACTTC. Translating it yields CASSLGGASREQYF. J is TRBJ2-7 and V is TRBV12-3 or TRBV12-4; D call uncertain. The V gene lost 1 base and the J gene lost 6 bases, with 13 bases spanning the gap. The CDR3 is made up of 14 amino acids.

This clonotype was seen repeatedly, ten times or more. The chain joins TRBV6-1 to TRBJ1-1; 9 positions match TRBD1. The germline V gene encodes CDR1 MNHNS and CDR2 SASEGT. This CDR3 has 13 residues. Trimming removed 7 bases from V and 10 bases from J; junction bases left unmatched: 10. This CDR3 reads CASTETGGIGAFF. The DNA for the CDR3 is TGTGCCAGCACCGAGACAGGGGGGATAGGAGCTTTCTTT.

This clonotype was counted a few times. The genes are TRBV4-1 and TRBJ2-7, with D possibly TRBD2 on 6 matching bases. Per the germline V gene, CDR1 is MGHRA and CDR2 is YSYEKL. This CDR3 has 15 amino acids. Trimming shortened V by 5 bases and J by 4 bases, and 18 bases separated the two germline ends. CDR3 coding DNA: TGCGCCAGCAGCAAAGTGGAAGCGGGCGGTTACGAGCAGTACTTC. Protein sequence: CASSKVEAGGYEQYF.

With respect to this clonotype: The junction and the germline gene differ at one end; a read error may be behind it. This rearrangement joins TRBV7-2 to TRBJ1-5; D might be TRBD1 (5 bases). The CDR3 contains 15 residues. Germline V CDR1 and CDR2: SGHTA, FQGNSA. The CDR3 bases are TGTGCCAGCAGCTTAGGCGGGACCGTTGGTCAGCCCCAGCGTTTT. Residues: CASSLGGTVGQPQRF.

This clonotype was seen ten or more times. The chain joins TRBV19 to TRBJ2-2, with 9 bases identical to TRBD2. CDR3 length equals 14 residues. Germline-derived CDR1 and CDR2 are LNHDA and SQIVND (reference sequence). The junction had 5 bases not matched to a gene; V was cut back by 11 bases and J by 1 base. CDR3 loop: CAGRTSVNTGELFF. CDR3 sequence (DNA): TGTGCCGGCCGGACTAGCGTGAACACCGGGGAGCTGTTTTTT.